This is a list of T cell receptor beta chains from one sample in a study of cytomegalovirus exposure and HLA in healthy donors. This table comes from immunoSEQ multiplex PCR, and its TCRdb copy is limited to in-frame clones, with some not included. The repertoire holds about 140,000 clones, around 10% seen once, with about 1.7% in the top ten. What was sequenced was PBMCs. Receptor source: a male donor in good health and CMV-seronegative. CDR3s include the opening cysteine and the closing phenylalanine or tryptophan. Each record gives: CDR3 protein, CDR3 DNA, V gene, clone size, J gene, D gene. The D gene is left open where the match is weak. Size values are once, few and many counts, or a class for expanded clones, and some rows have none.

CDR3 protein: CASSLTGVYEQYF
CDR3 DNA: TGTGCCAGCAGTTTGACAGGGGTCTACGAGCAGTACTTC
V gene: TRBV5-4
clone size: few
J gene: TRBJ2-7
D gene: TRBD1

CDR3 protein: CASSTGGFSYEQYF
CDR3 DNA: TGTGCCAGCAGCACAGGGGGCTTTTCCTACGAGCAGTACTTC
V gene: TRBV7-8
clone size: NA
J gene: TRBJ2-7
D gene: TRBD1

CDR3 protein: CASSSRWGGVNTEAFF
CDR3 DNA: TGTGCCAGCAGTTCTCGGTGGGGGGGAGTGAACACTGAAGCTTTCTTT
V gene: TRBV28
clone size: NA
J gene: TRBJ1-1
D gene: NA

CDR3 protein: CASSPTGNTIYF
CDR3 DNA: TGTGCCAGCTCACCTACTGGAAACACCATATATTTT
V gene: TRBV18
clone size: NA
J gene: TRBJ1-3
D gene: NA

CDR3 protein: CASQQVNSYEQYF
CDR3 DNA: TGTGCCAGTCAACAGGTAAACTCCTACGAGCAGTACTTC
V gene: TRBV7-9
clone size: NA
J gene: TRBJ2-7
D gene: NA

CDR3 protein: CASSFGTSGTNEQFF
CDR3 DNA: TGTGCCAGCAGCTTCGGGACTAGCGGGACCAATGAGCAGTTCTTC
V gene: TRBV5-6
clone size: few
J gene: TRBJ2-1
D gene: TRBD2

CDR3 protein: CASSLVGSAGANVLTF
CDR3 DNA: TGTGCCAGCAGCTTAGTGGGGAGCGCTGGGGCCAACGTCCTGACTTTC
V gene: TRBV11-2
clone size: few
J gene: TRBJ2-6
D gene: NA

CDR3 protein: CASSSGVWTYNSPLHF
CDR3 DNA: TGTGCCAGCAGTTCAGGGGTTTGGACCTATAATTCACCCCTCCACTTT
V gene: TRBV6-5
clone size: NA
J gene: TRBJ1-6
D gene: NA

CDR3 protein: CASSFSRQGGGYTF
CDR3 DNA: TGTGCCAGCAGTTTCTCCCGACAGGGGGGGGGCTACACCTTC
V gene: TRBV28
clone size: NA
J gene: TRBJ1-2
D gene: TRBD1

CDR3 protein: CASSLSDYLGEAFF
CDR3 DNA: TGTGCCAGCAGTTTATCGGACTACTTGGGTGAAGCTTTCTTT
V gene: TRBV28
clone size: NA
J gene: TRBJ1-1
D gene: NA

CDR3 protein: CASSFRGGFEAFF
CDR3 DNA: TGTGCCAGCAGTTTCCGCGGGGGCTTTGAAGCTTTCTTT
V gene: TRBV28
clone size: NA
J gene: TRBJ1-1
D gene: NA

CDR3 protein: CASSVVQGKSYEQYF
CDR3 DNA: TGTGCCAGCAGTGTGGTCCAGGGGAAATCCTACGAGCAGTACTTC
V gene: TRBV25-1
clone size: NA
J gene: TRBJ2-7
D gene: NA

CDR3 protein: CASSRYSSGGTDTQYF
CDR3 DNA: TGTGCCAGCAGCCGATACTCCTCGGGGGGCACAGATACGCAGTATTTT
V gene: TRBV4-2
clone size: NA
J gene: TRBJ2-3
D gene: NA

CDR3 protein: CASSLVPGENTEAFF
CDR3 DNA: TGCGCCAGCAGCTTGGTTCCAGGGGAGAACACTGAAGCTTTCTTT
V gene: TRBV5-1
clone size: few
J gene: TRBJ1-1
D gene: NA

CDR3 protein: CASSPGTGVAGELFF
CDR3 DNA: TGTGCCAGCAGCCCAGGGACAGGGGTTGCCGGGGAGCTGTTTTTT
V gene: TRBV9
clone size: NA
J gene: TRBJ2-2
D gene: TRBD1

CDR3 protein: CASSFGRSYEQYF
CDR3 DNA: TGTGCCAGCAGTTTTGGCCGCTCCTACGAGCAGTACTTC
V gene: TRBV27
clone size: NA
J gene: TRBJ2-7
D gene: NA

CDR3 protein: CASNAGTGGSYEQYF
CDR3 DNA: TGTGCCAGTAACGCCGGGACAGGTGGCTCCTACGAGCAGTACTTC
V gene: TRBV19
clone size: NA
J gene: TRBJ2-7
D gene: TRBD1

CDR3 protein: CASSEPTGGRNYGYTF
CDR3 DNA: TGTGCCAGCAGCGAACCCACAGGGGGCCGGAACTATGGCTACACCTTC
V gene: TRBV9
clone size: few
J gene: TRBJ1-2
D gene: TRBD1

CDR3 protein: CASRGQTGNTIYF
CDR3 DNA: TGTGCCAGCAGAGGACAGACCGGAAACACCATATATTTT
V gene: TRBV6-5
clone size: few
J gene: TRBJ1-3
D gene: NA

CDR3 protein: CASSPSWMMGSLSPEAFF
CDR3 DNA: TGTGCCAGCAGTCCCTCATGGATGATGGGGAGTTTAAGTCCTGAAGCTTTCTTT
V gene: TRBV28
clone size: NA
J gene: TRBJ1-1
D gene: NA

CDR3 protein: CASSEGPINQPQHF
CDR3 DNA: TGTGCCAGCAGTGAGGGCCCTATCAATCAGCCCCAGCATTTT
V gene: TRBV2
clone size: NA
J gene: TRBJ1-5
D gene: NA

CDR3 protein: CAISEEAHNEQFF
CDR3 DNA: TGTGCCATCAGTGAAGAGGCTCACAATGAGCAGTTCTTC
V gene: TRBV10-3
clone size: many
J gene: TRBJ2-1
D gene: NA

CDR3 protein: CASRMDRSNEQYF
CDR3 DNA: TGCGCCAGCAGGATGGACAGGTCTAACGAGCAGTACTTC
V gene: TRBV5-1
clone size: NA
J gene: TRBJ2-7
D gene: TRBD1

CDR3 protein: CASSFLPSGGYNEQFF
CDR3 DNA: TGCGCCAGCAGCTTTTTACCTAGCGGGGGGTACAATGAGCAGTTCTTC
V gene: TRBV5-1
clone size: NA
J gene: TRBJ2-1
D gene: TRBD2

CDR3 protein: CASSSQQGLAYEQYF
CDR3 DNA: TGTGCCAGCAGCTCCCAACAGGGGCTAGCCTACGAGCAGTACTTC
V gene: TRBV7-2
clone size: few
J gene: TRBJ2-7
D gene: TRBD1

CDR3 protein: CASSLDEYEQYF
CDR3 DNA: TGCGCCAGCAGCTTGGACGAGTACGAGCAGTACTTC
V gene: TRBV5-1
clone size: NA
J gene: TRBJ2-7
D gene: NA

CDR3 protein: CASSIQGFYGYTF
CDR3 DNA: TGTGCCAGTAGTATCCAGGGCTTCTATGGCTACACCTTC
V gene: TRBV19
clone size: few
J gene: TRBJ1-2
D gene: NA

CDR3 protein: CASSLAAQSTDTQYF
CDR3 DNA: TGTGCCAGCAGCTTAGCGGCACAGAGCACAGATACGCAGTATTTT
V gene: TRBV7-9
clone size: few
J gene: TRBJ2-3
D gene: NA

CDR3 protein: CASSRTGMDTQYF
CDR3 DNA: TGTGCCAGCAGCCGGACAGGGATGGATACGCAGTATTTT
V gene: TRBV7-3
clone size: few
J gene: TRBJ2-3
D gene: TRBD1

CDR3 protein: CASSYYIGSEQFF
CDR3 DNA: TGTGCCAGCAGCTACTACATCGGAAGTGAGCAGTTCTTC
V gene: TRBV7-2
clone size: few
J gene: TRBJ2-1
D gene: NA

CDR3 protein: CASSSTTGNEKLFF
CDR3 DNA: TGCGCCAGCAGCTCTACCACAGGGAATGAAAAACTGTTTTTT
V gene: TRBV5-1
clone size: NA
J gene: TRBJ1-4
D gene: NA

CDR3 protein: CASSFAGVDEQYF
CDR3 DNA: TGTGCCAGCAGCTTCGCAGGGGTAGACGAGCAGTACTTC
V gene: TRBV7-9
clone size: NA
J gene: TRBJ2-7
D gene: NA

CDR3 protein: CASPPSISGWEDEQFF
CDR3 DNA: TGTGCCTCCCCCCCCTCCATTAGCGGGTGGGAGGATGAGCAGTTCTTC
V gene: TRBV28
clone size: NA
J gene: TRBJ2-1
D gene: TRBD2

CDR3 protein: CASSHVSLEAFF
CDR3 DNA: TGTGCCAGCAGCCATGTATCCCTAGAAGCTTTCTTT
V gene: TRBV7-9
clone size: NA
J gene: TRBJ1-1
D gene: NA

CDR3 protein: CASSQPDGGRSKNGQYF
CDR3 DNA: TGTGCCAGCAGCCAGCCTGACGGCGGGAGGAGCAAAAACGGGCAGTACTTC
V gene: TRBV4-2
clone size: NA
J gene: TRBJ2-7
D gene: TRBD2